This TCR beta chain was identified during a study of blood T cell repertoires in COVID-19. Study overall: Both acute and convalescent COVID-19 samples were obtained from the United States, Italy and Spain. The analysed material was cDNA or gDNA that came from T cells, B-cell-depleted T cells, or PBMCs.

The participants were between about 18 and 100 years old and came from under 25 US areas. Original methodology: Amplifying reference gene primers gave estimates of nucleated cell counts. The method was immunoSEQ multiplex PCR; TCRdb's version includes in-frame clones alone and lacks a portion of them. V and J calls and clone size come straight from that table; D and trimming were deduced from the DNA. The sample contains some 150,000 clones, over 75% of which appear only once. The receptor was derived from a human donor with acute COVID-19. The donor label of this sample is uncertain. The sample comprised PBMCs or T cells enriched from blood (not recorded which).

The CDR3 reads CASSRRDKYEQYF. The CDR3 region has the DNA TGTGCCAGCAGCCGCCGGGACAAGTACGAGCAGTACTTC. The chain employs TRBV7-9 and TRBJ2-7; TRBD1 is a possible D gene (6 bases). V lost 5 bases and J 4 bases, leaving 12 bases between the germline ends. The CDR3 covers 13 residues. The germline CDR1 and CDR2 sequences are SEHNR and FQNEAQ (reference sequence).